The entry that follows covers one T cell receptor (beta chain) sequence. The antigen remains undetermined. The isolated RNA, all of it, was reverse transcribed, so expressed TCRB transcripts were what got sequenced. Sequencing used immunoSEQ multiplex PCR; TCRdb keeps in-frame clones, though not all of them. The profile shows a few hundred thousand clones, approximately 25% of them singletons. The data were obtained in a study of beta chain features in type 1 diabetes. Study-wide results and caveats: Moderately but significantly shorter TCRB CDR3s were found in Type 1 diabetes patients in all four CD4+ subsets.

Germline loops: CDR1 GTSNPN, CDR2 SVGIG (reference sequence). Trimming cost V 0 bases and J 3 bases, with 11 bases left between them. The CDR3 contains 14 residues. The rearrangement links TRBV30 to TRBJ1-1; D uncertain. The source material was naive CD4+ T cells from blood. The TCR sequence derives from a woman aged 25 to 39 with type 1 diabetes. In DNA, the CDR3 is TGTGCCTGGAGTGTTCTCATCGGTGACACTGAAGCTTTCTTT. It yields the protein CAWSVLIGDTEAFF.